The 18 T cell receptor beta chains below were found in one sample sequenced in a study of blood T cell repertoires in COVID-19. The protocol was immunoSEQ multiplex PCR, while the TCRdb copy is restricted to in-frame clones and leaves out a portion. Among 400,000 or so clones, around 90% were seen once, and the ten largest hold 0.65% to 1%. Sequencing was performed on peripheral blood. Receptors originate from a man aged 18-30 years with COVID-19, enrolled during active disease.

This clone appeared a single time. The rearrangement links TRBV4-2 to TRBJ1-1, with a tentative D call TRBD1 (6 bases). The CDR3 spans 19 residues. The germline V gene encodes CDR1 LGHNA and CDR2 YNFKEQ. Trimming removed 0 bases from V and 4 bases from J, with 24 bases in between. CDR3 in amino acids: CASSQDTAGARRGFTEAFF. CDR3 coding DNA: TGTGCCAGCAGCCAAGATACCGCGGGGGCGAGAAGGGGTTTCACTGAAGCTTTCTTT.

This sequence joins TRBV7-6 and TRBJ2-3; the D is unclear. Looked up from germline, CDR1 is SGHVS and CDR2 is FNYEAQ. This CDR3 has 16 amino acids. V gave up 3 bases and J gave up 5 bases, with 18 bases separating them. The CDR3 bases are TGTGCCAGCAGCTTTTCAACTTTCAAACCTGGAGATACGCAGTATTTT. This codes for CASSFSTFKPGDTQYF.

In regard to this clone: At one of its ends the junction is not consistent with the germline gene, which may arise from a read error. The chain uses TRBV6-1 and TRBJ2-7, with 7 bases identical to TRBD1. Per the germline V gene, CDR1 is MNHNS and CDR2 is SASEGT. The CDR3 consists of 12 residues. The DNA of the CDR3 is TGTGCCAGCAGTGAAGACTCCGACAGGGCGTTCTTC. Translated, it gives CASSEDSDRAFF.

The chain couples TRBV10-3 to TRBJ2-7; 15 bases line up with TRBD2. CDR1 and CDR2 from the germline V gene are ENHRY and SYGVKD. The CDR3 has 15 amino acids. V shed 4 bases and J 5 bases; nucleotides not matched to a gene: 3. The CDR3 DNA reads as TGTGCCATCAGTGCTGGGACTAGCGGGAGGAACGAGCAGTACTTC. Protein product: CAISAGTSGRNEQYF.

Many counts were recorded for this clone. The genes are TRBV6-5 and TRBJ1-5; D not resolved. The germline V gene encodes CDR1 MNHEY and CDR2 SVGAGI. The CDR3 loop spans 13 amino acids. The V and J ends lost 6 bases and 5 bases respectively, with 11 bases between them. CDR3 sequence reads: CASSSLPDQPQHF. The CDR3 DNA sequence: TGTGCCAGCAGCTCCCTTCCAGATCAGCCCCAGCATTTT.

The CDR3 region is CARREERGEFF. In DNA form, the CDR3 reads TGTGCCAGAAGGGAGGAGCGGGGAGAGTTCTTC. This chain connects TRBV19 to TRBJ2-1; TRBD2 aligns across 7 bases. The CDR3 extends over 11 amino acids. CDR1 and CDR2 from the germline V gene are LNHDA and SQIVND (reference sequence). V lost 9 bases and J lost 14; bases outside the gene matches: 10. Full variable domain (outside the CDR3, taken from reference TRBV19 and TRBJ2-1): DGGITQSPKYLFRKEGQNVTLSCEQNLNHDAMYWYRQDPGQGLRLIYYSQIVNDFQKGDIAEGYSVSREKKESFPLTVTSAQKNPTAFYLCARREERGEFFGPGTRLTVL.

CDR3 nucleotides: TGTGCCAGTAGTATAGTTCGACTAGCGGGAGTAGGAAATGAGCAGTTCTTC. Residues: CASSIVRLAGVGNEQFF. The chain is built from TRBV19 and TRBJ2-1, with 12 bases lining up with TRBD2. J gave up 7 bases and V 1 base, and 8 bases lay outside the gene matches. The CDR3 spans 17 residues. In germline, CDR1 is LNHDA, CDR2 SQIVND (reference sequence).

The CDR3 coding sequence is TGTGCCAGCAGCGGGCAGGGGCAACTTGGGACTGAAGCTTTCTTT. It specifies CASSGQGQLGTEAFF. The V gene is TRBV5-5, the J gene TRBJ1-1; a weak D match, TRBD1 (6 bases). The V and J ends lost 4 bases and 5 bases respectively, with 18 bases between them. The CDR3 covers 15 residues. The germline gives CDR1 SGHKS, CDR2 YYEKEE (reference sequence).

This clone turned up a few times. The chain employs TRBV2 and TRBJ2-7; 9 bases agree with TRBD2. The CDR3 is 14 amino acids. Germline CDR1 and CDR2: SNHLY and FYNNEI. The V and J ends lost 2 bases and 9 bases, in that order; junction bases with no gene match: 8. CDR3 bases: TGTGCCAGCAGTGAACGTGCGGGGGGGCCGGTGCAGTACTTC. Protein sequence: CASSERAGGPVQYF.

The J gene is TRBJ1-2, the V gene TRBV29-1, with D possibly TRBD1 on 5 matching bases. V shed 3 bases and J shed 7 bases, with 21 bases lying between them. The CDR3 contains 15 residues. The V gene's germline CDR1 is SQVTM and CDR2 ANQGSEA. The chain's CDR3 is CSVEGGGGGLGGYTF. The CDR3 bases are TGCAGCGTTGAGGGCGGGGGTGGAGGACTCGGTGGCTACACCTTC.

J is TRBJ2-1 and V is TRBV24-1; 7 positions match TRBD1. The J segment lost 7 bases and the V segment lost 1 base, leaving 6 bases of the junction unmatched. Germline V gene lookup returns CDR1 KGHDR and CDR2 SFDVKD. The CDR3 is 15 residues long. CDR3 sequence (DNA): TGTGCCACCAGTGATTTCGAGGGGGCGGTAAATGAGCAGTTCTTC. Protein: CATSDFEGAVNEQFF.

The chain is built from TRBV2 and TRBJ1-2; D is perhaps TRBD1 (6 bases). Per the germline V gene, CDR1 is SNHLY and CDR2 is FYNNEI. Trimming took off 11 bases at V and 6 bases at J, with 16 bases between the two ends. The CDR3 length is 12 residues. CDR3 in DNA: TGTGCCGTAAAGACAGGAGCTCATGGCTACACCTTC. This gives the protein CAVKTGAHGYTF.

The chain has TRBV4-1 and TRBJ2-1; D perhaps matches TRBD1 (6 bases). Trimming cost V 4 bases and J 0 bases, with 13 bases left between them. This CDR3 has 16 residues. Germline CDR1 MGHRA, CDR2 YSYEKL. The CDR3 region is CASSLRQESSYNEQFF. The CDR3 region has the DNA TGCGCCAGCAGCCTCCGACAGGAGAGCTCCTACAATGAGCAGTTCTTC.

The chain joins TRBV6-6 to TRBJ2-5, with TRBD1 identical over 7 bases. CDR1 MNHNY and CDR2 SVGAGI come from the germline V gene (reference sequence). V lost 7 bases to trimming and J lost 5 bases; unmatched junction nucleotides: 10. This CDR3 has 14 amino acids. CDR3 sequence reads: CASMRTGFSETQYF. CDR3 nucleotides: TGTGCCAGCATGCGGACAGGTTTTTCGGAGACCCAGTACTTC.

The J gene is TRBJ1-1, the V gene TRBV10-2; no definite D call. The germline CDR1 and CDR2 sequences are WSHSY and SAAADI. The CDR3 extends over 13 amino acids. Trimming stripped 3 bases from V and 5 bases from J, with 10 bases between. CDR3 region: CASSDMGRTEAFF. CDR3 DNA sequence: TGCGCCAGCAGTGATATGGGGAGGACTGAAGCTTTCTTT.

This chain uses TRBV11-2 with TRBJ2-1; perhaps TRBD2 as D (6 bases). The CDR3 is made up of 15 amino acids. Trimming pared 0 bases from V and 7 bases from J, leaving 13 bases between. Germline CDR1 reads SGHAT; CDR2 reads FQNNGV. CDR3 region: CASSLERLVRNEQFF. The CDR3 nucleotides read TGTGCCAGCAGCTTAGAAAGACTAGTAAGGAATGAGCAGTTCTTC.

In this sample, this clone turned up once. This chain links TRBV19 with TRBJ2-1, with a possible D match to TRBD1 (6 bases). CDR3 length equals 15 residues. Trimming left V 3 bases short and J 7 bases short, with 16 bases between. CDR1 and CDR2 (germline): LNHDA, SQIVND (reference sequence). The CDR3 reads CASSIYSGTTNEQFF. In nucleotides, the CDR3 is TGTGCCAGTAGTATCTATTCCGGGACAACAAATGAGCAGTTCTTC.

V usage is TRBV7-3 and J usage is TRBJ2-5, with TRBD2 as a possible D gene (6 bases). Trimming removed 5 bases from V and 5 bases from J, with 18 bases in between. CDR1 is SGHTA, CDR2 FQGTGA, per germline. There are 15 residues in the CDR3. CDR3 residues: CASSPGRGTRETQYF. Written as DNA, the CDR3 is TGTGCCAGCAGCCCCGGTCGGGGGACTCGGGAGACCCAGTACTTC.